These T cell receptor beta chains were read from a single sample in a study of blood T cell repertoires in COVID-19. Sequencing used immunoSEQ multiplex PCR; TCRdb keeps in-frame clones, though not all of them. Among approximately 280,000 clones listed, around 87% were seen once. Sequencing was performed on peripheral blood. Every receptor here comes from a woman aged 30 to 39 who had recovered from COVID-19. Both conserved end residues are trimmed from each CDR3. Clone sizes are given selectively: once, few, many, or a class where the clone is expanded.

size	V	J	CDR3
-	TRBV7-3	TRBJ2-1	ASSSGTSGIYEQF
-	TRBV5-8	TRBJ1-5	ASSSRDKGNQPQH
few	TRBV6-2/TRBV6-3	TRBJ1-2	ASSYSIKGIHYGYT
-	TRBV5-1	TRBJ1-1	ASSLDGGSNTEAF
-	TRBV19	TRBJ1-2	ASSSGGVFRGYT
-	TRBV2	TRBJ1-4	ASKGLGVALH
-	TRBV6-5	TRBJ1-5	ASSTAGGSNQPQH
-	TRBV7-2	TRBJ1-1	ASSSGQGPTEAF
-	TRBV6-2/TRBV6-3	TRBJ2-2	ASSTRVWGELF
-	TRBV14	TRBJ2-5	ASSRVRGQQETQY
-	TRBV12-2	TRBJ2-5	ASRLAGDTLYQETQY